This T cell receptor beta chain came from a study of cytotoxic CD8 clonotypes in ibrutinib-treated CLL. Study-wide results and caveats: Clonality increased at ibrutinib response, then returned toward baseline at progression.

Libraries of TCR beta were made from 1.5 to 2 micrograms of genomic DNA that came from cryopreserved PBMCs. Only in-frame clones appear in the TCRdb table, and some are missing; sequencing was by immunoSEQ multiplex PCR. The profile shows 300,000 or so clones, 67% of them singletons. The table lists this clone with a few counts. Its antigen is not identified. Germline assignment: CDR1 SQVTM and CDR2 ANQGSEA. The CDR3 is 11 amino acids. The J segment lost 6 bases and the V segment lost 8 bases, leaving 5 bases of the junction unmatched. The sequencing here drew on PBMCs, taken after 36 months of ibrutinib treatment. The chain combines TRBV29-1 with TRBJ2-5; 8 bases align to TRBD1. The source of this sequence is a human donor with chronic lymphocytic leukemia. In DNA form, the CDR3 reads TGCAGCACTGGACAGGGTCAGACCCAGTACTTC. Translating it yields CSTGQGQTQYF.